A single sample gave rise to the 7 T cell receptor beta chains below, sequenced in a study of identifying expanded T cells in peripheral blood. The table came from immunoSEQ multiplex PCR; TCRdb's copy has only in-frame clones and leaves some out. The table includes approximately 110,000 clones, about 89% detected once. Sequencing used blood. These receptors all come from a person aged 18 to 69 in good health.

The chain's CDR3 is CASTDRSGSGANVLTF. CDR3 nucleotides: TGTGCCAGTACGGACAGGTCTGGCTCTGGGGCCAACGTCCTGACTTTC. This chain uses TRBV19 with TRBJ2-6, with 7 bases matching TRBD1. The CDR3 has 16 residues. Germline lookup yields CDR1 LNHDA and CDR2 SQIVND (reference sequence). V lost 7 bases, J lost 0 bases, and 6 bases stayed unmatched.

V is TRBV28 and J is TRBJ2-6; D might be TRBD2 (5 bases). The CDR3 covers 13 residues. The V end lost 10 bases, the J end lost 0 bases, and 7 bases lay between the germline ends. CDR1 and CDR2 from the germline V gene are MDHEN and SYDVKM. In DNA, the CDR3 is TGTGCCACCGAGGGCTCTGGGGCCAACGTCCTGACTTTC. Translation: CATEGSGANVLTF. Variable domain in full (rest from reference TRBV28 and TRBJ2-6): DVKVTQSSRYLVKRTGEKVFLECVQDMDHENMFWYRQDPGLGLRLIYFSYDVKMKEKGDIPEGYSVSREKKERFSLILESASTNQTSMYLCATEGSGANVLTFGAGSRLTVL.

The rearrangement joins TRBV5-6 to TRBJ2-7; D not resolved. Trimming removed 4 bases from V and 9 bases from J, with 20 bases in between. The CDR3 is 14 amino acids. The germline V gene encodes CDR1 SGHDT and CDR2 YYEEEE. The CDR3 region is CASSPPGPAVGQYF. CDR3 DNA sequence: TGTGCCAGCAGCCCCCCGGGTCCCGCCGTCGGGCAGTACTTC. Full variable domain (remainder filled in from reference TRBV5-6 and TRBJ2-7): DAGVTQSPTHLIKTRGQQVTLRCSPKSGHDTVSWYQQALGQGPQFIFQYYEEEERQRGNFPDRFSGHQFPNYSSELNVNALLLGDSALYLCASSPPGPAVGQYFGPGTRLTVT.

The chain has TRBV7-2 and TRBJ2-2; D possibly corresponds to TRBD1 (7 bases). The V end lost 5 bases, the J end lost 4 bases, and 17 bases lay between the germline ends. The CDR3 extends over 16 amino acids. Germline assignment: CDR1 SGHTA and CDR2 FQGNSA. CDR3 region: CASSPSQGGSTGELFF. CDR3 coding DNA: TGTGCCAGCAGCCCGTCTCAGGGGGGCTCCACCGGGGAGCTGTTTTTT.

CDR3 region: CASSPTDRGWTEAFF. The CDR3 DNA follows: TGTGCCAGCAGCCCCACGGACAGGGGATGGACTGAAGCTTTCTTT. J is TRBJ1-1 and V is TRBV11-2, with TRBD1 matching over 9 bases. J was trimmed by 5 bases and V by 5 bases; bases with no gene match: 9. The CDR3 is 15 amino acids. The germline V gene has CDR1 SGHAT and CDR2 FQNNGV. The full variable domain, its missing parts supplied by reference TRBV11-2 and TRBJ1-1, is EAGVAQSPRYKIIEKRQSVAFWCNPISGHATLYWYQQILGQGPKLLIQFQNNGVVDDSQLPKDRFSAERLKGVDSTLKIQPAKLEDSAVYLCASSPTDRGWTEAFFGQGTRLTVV.

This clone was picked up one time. Written as DNA, the CDR3 is TGTGCCAGCAGTAACTCTGACTGGAGGGTGGAGACCCAGTACTTC. Translated: CASSNSDWRVETQYF. The chain employs TRBV25-1 and TRBJ2-5, with a tentative D call TRBD2 (6 bases). The germline V and J ends were trimmed by 5 bases and 5 bases, with 18 bases remaining between them. From germline, CDR1 is MGHDK and CDR2 SYGVNS. This CDR3 region has 15 residues.

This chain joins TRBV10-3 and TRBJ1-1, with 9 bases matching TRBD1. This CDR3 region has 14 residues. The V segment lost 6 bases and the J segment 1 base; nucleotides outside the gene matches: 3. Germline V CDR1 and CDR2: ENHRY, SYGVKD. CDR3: CAISKDRGNTEAFF. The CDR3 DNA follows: TGTGCCATCAGCAAGGACAGGGGGAACACTGAAGCTTTCTTT.